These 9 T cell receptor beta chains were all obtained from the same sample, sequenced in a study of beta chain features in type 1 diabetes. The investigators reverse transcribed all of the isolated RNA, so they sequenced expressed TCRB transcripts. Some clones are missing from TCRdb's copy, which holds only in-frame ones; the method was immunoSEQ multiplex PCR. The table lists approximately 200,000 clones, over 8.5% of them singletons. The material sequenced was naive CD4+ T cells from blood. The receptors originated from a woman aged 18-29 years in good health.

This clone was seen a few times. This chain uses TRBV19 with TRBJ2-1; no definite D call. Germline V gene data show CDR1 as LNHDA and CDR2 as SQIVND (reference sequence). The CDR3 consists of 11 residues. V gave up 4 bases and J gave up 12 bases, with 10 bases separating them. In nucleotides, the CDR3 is TGTGCCAGTAGTAGAGCTACTTGGCAGTTCTTC. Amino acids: CASSRATWQFF.

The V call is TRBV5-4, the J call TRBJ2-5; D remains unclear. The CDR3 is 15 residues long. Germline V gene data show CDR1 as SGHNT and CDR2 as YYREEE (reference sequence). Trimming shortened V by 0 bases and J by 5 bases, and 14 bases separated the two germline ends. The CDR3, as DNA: TGTGCCAGCAGCTTGGCACGGTCCCCATGGGAGACCCAGTACTTC. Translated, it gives CASSLARSPWETQYF.

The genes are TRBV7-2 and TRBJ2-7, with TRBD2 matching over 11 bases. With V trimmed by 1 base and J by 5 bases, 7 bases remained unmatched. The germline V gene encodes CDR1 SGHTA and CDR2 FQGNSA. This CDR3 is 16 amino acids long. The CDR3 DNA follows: TGTGCCAGCAGCTTAGGTCTAGCGGGAGGTGGTAACGAGCAGTACTTC. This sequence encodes CASSLGLAGGGNEQYF.

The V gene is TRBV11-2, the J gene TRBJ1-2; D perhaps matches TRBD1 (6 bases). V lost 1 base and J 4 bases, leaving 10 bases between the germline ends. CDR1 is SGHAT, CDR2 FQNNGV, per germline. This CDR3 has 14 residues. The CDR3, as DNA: TGTGCCAGCAGCTTAGCGCTGGGGGCCTATGGCTACACCTTC. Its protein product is CASSLALGAYGYTF.

DNA of the CDR3: TGCGCCAGCAGCTTGGACAGCGGGAGAGCTTTCTTT. The encoded protein is CASSLDSGRAFF. The chain couples TRBV5-1 to TRBJ1-1; D gene uncertain. This CDR3 contains 12 residues. Trimming cost V 0 bases and J 10 bases, with 10 bases left between them. The germline gives CDR1 SGHRS, CDR2 YFSETQ.

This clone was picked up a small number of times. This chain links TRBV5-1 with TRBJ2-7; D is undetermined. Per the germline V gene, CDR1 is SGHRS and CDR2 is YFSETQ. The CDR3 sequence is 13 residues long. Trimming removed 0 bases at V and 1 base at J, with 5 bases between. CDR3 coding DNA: TGCGCCAGCAGCTTGGAGACTTCCTACGAGCAGTACTTC. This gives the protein CASSLETSYEQYF. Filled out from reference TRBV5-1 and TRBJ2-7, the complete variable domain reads KAGVTQTPRYLIKTRGQQVTLSCSPISGHRSVSWYQQTPGQGLQFLFEYFSETQRNKGNFPGRFSGRQFSNSRSEMNVSTLELGDSALYLCASSLETSYEQYFGPGTRLTVT.

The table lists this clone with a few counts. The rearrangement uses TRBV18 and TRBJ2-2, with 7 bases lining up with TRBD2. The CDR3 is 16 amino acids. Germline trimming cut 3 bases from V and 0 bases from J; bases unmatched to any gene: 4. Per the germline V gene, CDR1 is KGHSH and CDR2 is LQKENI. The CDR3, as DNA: TGTGCCAGCTCACCCCGACTAGCTTCGAACACCGGGGAGCTGTTTTTT. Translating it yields CASSPRLASNTGELFF.

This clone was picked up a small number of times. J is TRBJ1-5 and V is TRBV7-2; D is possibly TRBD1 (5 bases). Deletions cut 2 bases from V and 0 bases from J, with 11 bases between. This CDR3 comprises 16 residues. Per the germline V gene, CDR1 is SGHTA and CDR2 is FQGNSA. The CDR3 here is CASSLLGEGSNQPQHF. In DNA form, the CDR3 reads TGTGCCAGCAGCTTACTGGGGGAGGGTAGCAATCAGCCCCAGCATTTT.

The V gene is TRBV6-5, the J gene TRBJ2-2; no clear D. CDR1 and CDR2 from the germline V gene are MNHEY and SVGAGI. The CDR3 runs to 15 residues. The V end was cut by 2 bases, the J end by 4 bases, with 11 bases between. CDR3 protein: CASSYGFRVTGELFF. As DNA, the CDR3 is TGTGCCAGCAGTTACGGATTTCGGGTCACCGGGGAGCTGTTTTTT.